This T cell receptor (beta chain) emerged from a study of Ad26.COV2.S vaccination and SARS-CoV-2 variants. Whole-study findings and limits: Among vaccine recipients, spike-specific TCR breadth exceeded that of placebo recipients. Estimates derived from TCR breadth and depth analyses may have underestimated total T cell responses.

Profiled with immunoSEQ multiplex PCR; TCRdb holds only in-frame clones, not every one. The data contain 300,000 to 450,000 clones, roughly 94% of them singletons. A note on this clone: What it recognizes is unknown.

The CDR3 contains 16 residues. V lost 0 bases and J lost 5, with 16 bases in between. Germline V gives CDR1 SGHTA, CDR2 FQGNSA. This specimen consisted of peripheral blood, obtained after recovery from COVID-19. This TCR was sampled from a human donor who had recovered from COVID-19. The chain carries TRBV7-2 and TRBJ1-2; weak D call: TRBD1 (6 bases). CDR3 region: CASSLALWGAEYGYTF. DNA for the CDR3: TGTGCCAGCAGCTTAGCATTATGGGGGGCAGAATATGGCTACACCTTC.